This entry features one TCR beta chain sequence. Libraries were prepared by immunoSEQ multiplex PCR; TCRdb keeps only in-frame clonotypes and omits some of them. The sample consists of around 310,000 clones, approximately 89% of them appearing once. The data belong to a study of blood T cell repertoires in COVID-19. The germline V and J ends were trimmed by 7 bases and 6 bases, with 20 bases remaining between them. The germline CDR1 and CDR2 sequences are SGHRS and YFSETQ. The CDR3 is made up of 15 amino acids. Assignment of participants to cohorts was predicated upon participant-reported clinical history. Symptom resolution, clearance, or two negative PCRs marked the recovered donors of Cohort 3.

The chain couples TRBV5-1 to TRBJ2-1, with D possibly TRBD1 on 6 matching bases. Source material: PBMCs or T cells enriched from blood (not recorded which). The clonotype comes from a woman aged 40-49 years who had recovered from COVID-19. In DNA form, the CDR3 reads TGCGCCAGCTCGCTCCAGGGGATGGGCCTCAATGAGCAGTTCTTC. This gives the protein CASSLQGMGLNEQFF.